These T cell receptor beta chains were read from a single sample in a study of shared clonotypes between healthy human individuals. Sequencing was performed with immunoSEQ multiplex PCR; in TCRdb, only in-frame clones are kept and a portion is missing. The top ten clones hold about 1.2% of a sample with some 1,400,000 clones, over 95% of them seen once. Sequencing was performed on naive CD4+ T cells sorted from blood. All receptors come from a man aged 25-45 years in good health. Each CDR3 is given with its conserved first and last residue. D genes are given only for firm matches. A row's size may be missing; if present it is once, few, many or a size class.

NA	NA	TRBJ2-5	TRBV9	CASSVTPREETQYF	TGTGCCAGCAGCGTAACGCCCAGGGAAGAGACCCAGTACTTC
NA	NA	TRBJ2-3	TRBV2	CASRGVGDTQYF	TGTGCCAGCAGAGGTGTCGGGGATACGCAGTATTTT
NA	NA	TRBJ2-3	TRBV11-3	CASSLVLLDTQYF	TGTGCCAGCAGCTTAGTACTGTTAGATACGCAGTATTTT
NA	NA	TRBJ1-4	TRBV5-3	CASTRGATNEKLFF	TGTGCCAGCACGCGGGGAGCAACTAATGAAAAACTGTTTTTT
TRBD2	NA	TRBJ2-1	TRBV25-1	CASSVLREIGEQFF	TGTGCCAGCAGTGTCTTGCGGGAGATCGGTGAGCAGTTCTTC
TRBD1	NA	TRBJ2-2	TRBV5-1	CASSPNPGQGASGELFF	TGCGCCAGCAGCCCGAACCCGGGACAGGGTGCCTCCGGGGAGCTGTTTTTT
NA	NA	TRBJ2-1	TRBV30	CAWSAAPWANEQFF	TGTGCCTGGAGTGCGGCCCCTTGGGCCAATGAGCAGTTCTTC
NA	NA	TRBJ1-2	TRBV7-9	CASSLAVGIAGYTF	TGTGCCAGCAGCCTCGCGGTAGGGATAGCTGGCTACACCTTC
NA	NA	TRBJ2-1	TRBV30	CAWSGMGSEGDNEQFF	TGTGCCTGGAGTGGTATGGGGTCGGAGGGGGACAATGAGCAGTTCTTC
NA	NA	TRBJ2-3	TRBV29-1	CSVAPDMHTQYF	TGCAGCGTTGCACCCGACATGCATACGCAGTATTTT
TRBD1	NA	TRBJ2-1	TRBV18	CASSPQQGAGAPEQFF	TGTGCCAGCTCACCTCAACAGGGGGCTGGAGCGCCTGAGCAGTTCTTC
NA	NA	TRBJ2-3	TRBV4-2	CASSHPGPTDTQYF	TGTGCCAGCAGCCATCCCGGACCTACAGATACGCAGTATTTT
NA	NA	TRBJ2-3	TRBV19	CASSRRGRFADTQYF	TGTGCCAGTAGTCGTCGGGGGAGATTTGCAGATACGCAGTATTTT
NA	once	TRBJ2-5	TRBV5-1	CASSPARRTGTQYF	TGCGCCAGCAGCCCGGCGAGGCGGACGGGGACCCAGTACTTC
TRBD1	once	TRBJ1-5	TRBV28	CASTYTGVSQPQHF	TGTGCCAGCACCTACACAGGGGTAAGTCAGCCCCAGCATTTT
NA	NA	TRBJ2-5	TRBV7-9	CASRYDNWATEETQYF	TGTGCCAGCAGGTACGATAACTGGGCAACGGAAGAGACCCAGTACTTC
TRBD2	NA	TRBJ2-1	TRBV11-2	CASSRTSGSHEQFF	TGTGCCAGCAGCAGGACTAGCGGGAGCCATGAGCAGTTCTTC
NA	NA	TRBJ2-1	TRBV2	CASRGRVIEQFF	TGTGCCAGCCGGGGCAGGGTTATTGAGCAGTTCTTC
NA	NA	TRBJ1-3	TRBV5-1	CASSLPGGNTIYF	TGCGCCAGCAGCCTCCCTGGTGGAAACACCATATATTTT
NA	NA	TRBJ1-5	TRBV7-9	CASSLISLSQPQHF	TGTGCCAGCAGCTTAATCTCCCTCTCCCAGCCCCAGCATTTT
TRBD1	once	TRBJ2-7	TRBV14	CASSQGTGGSTSSYEQYF	TGTGCCAGCAGCCAAGGGACAGGGGGATCCACCAGCTCCTACGAGCAGTACTTC
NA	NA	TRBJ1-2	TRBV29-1	CSVDVGGAVYGYTF	TGCAGCGTTGACGTGGGGGGCGCGGTCTATGGCTACACCTTC
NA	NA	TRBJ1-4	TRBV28	CASTLFSGEKLFF	TGTGCCAGTACTCTTTTTAGCGGTGAAAAACTGTTTTTT
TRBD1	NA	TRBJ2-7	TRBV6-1	CASSEQGDRVYEQYF	TGTGCCAGCAGTGAGCAAGGAGACAGGGTCTACGAGCAGTACTTC
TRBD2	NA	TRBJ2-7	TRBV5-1	CASRGTGGSYEQYF	TGCGCCAGCCGCGGAACGGGAGGCTCCTACGAGCAGTACTTC
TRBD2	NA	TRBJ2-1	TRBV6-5	CASRQGGRALQFF	TGTGCCAGCAGACAGGGCGGGAGGGCCCTCCAGTTCTTC
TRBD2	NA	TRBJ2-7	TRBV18	CASSPPGTSLSLEQYF	TGTGCCAGCTCCCCACCTGGGACTAGTTTGTCGCTCGAGCAGTACTTC
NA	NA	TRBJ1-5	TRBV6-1	CASNPRGRSDQPQHF	TGTGCCAGCAACCCCAGGGGAAGGAGTGATCAGCCCCAGCATTTT
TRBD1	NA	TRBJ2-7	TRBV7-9	CASSLGGTGGEQYF	TGTGCCAGCAGCTTAGGCGGGACAGGTGGGGAGCAGTACTTC
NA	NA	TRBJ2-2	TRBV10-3	CAIAQGATGELFF	TGTGCCATCGCCCAGGGAGCCACCGGGGAGCTGTTTTTT
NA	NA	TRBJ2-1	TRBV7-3	CASSSGPRGEQFF	TGTGCCAGCAGCTCGGGCCCCCGCGGTGAGCAGTTCTTC
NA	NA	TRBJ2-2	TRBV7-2	CASSLGGGVTGELFF	TGTGCCAGCAGCTTAGGGGGTGGGGTCACCGGGGAGCTGTTTTTT
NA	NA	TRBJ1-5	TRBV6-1	CASSEAVSGFQPQHF	TGTGCCAGCAGTGAAGCTGTCAGTGGTTTTCAGCCCCAGCATTTT
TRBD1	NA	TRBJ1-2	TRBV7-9	CASSLASGQPYGYTF	TGTGCCAGCAGCTTAGCGTCGGGACAGCCTTATGGCTACACCTTC
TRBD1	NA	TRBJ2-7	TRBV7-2	CASSRDRSSYEQYF	TGTGCCAGCAGCAGGGACAGGAGTTCCTACGAGCAGTACTTC
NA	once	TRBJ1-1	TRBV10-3	CAISSGVGRGNTEAFF	TGTGCCATCAGCTCTGGGGTGGGCCGGGGAAACACTGAAGCTTTCTTT
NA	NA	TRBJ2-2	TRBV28	CASDGRTNTGELFF	TGTGCCAGCGATGGCCGGACGAACACCGGGGAGCTGTTTTTT
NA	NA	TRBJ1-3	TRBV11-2	CASSSGPGPGNTIYF	TGTGCCAGCAGCTCCGGTCCCGGGCCTGGAAACACCATATATTTT
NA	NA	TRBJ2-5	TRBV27	CASNSWETQYF	TGTGCCAGCAACAGCTGGGAGACCCAGTACTTC
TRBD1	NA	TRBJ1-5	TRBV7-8	CASSSYRGREPQHF	TGTGCCAGCAGCTCGTACAGGGGGCGTGAGCCCCAGCATTTT
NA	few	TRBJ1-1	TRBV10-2	CASSGGLSNTEAFF	TGCGCCAGCTCGGGAGGGCTTAGCAACACTGAAGCTTTCTTT
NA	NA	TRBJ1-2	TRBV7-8	CASSPRPSQGGSDYTF	TGTGCCAGCAGCCCACGACCGAGCCAGGGTGGGTCTGACTACACCTTC
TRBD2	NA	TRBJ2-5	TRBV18	CASSPNPQGLAGSQETQYF	TGTGCCAGCTCACCCAATCCCCAGGGACTAGCGGGGTCCCAAGAGACCCAGTACTTC
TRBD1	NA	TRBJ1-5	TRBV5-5	CASSLVGGREFQPQHF	TGTGCCAGCAGCTTGGTAGGGGGCAGGGAGTTTCAGCCCCAGCATTTT
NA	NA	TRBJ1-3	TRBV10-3	CAISAGGPPGNTIYF	TGTGCCATCAGTGCGGGTGGGCCTCCAGGCAACACCATATATTTT
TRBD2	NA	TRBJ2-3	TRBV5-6	CASLGLAGKADTQYF	TGTGCCAGCCTGGGGCTAGCGGGAAAGGCAGATACGCAGTATTTT
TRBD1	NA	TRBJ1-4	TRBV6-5	CASSPGGEKLFF	TGTGCCAGCAGCCCAGGGGGGGAAAAACTGTTTTTT
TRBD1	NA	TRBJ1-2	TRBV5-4	CASTDRGRDYGYTF	TGTGCCAGCACAGACAGGGGGCGAGACTATGGCTACACCTTC
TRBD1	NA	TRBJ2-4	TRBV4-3	CASNQGGQGNIQYF	TGCGCCAGCAACCAAGGGGGACAGGGAAACATTCAGTACTTC
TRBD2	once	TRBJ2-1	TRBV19	CASSIPAGGEDEQFF	TGTGCCAGTAGTATACCAGCGGGAGGCGAGGATGAGCAGTTCTTC